This entry lists 25 T cell receptor beta chains sequenced from one sample in a study of blood T cells in healthy people across ages. A second about 7 to 12 cycle PCR used barcoded and J-beta primers. TCRdb processed the 5' RACE reads anew with MiXCR; each CDR3 protein has one entry. The table records over 450,000 distinct CDR3 sequences, 24% of them present only once. This sample was also put to use in a study of T cells of mothers and their children.

Source material: blood. The receptor source for this set is a boy aged 5-17 years in good health.

This rearrangement joins TRBV6-6 to TRBJ1-2; 8 bases match TRBD1. Unmatched junction bases numbered 9, after V lost 2 bases and J lost 7 bases. This CDR3 region has 15 residues. Germline-derived CDR1 and CDR2 are MNHNY and SVGAGI (reference sequence). CDR3 sequence: CASSYARQGRAGYTF. In DNA form, the CDR3 reads TGTGCCAGCAGTTACGCCAGACAGGGGAGGGCTGGCTACACCTTC.

This clonotype turned up a few times. The V call is TRBV12-3 or TRBV12-4, the J call TRBJ2-2; the D is unclear. The CDR3 sequence is 17 residues long. V dropped 8 bases and J dropped 0 bases, with 19 bases sitting between them. The CDR3: CASRLGKAQANTGELFF. CDR3 in DNA: TGTGCCAGCCGCTTAGGGAAGGCTCAGGCGAACACCGGGGAGCTGTTTTTT.

Only a few counts were recorded for this clonotype. The junction shows a germline mismatch at one end, possibly a read error. The CDR3: CSAESPRGGAQNEQFF. The CDR3 DNA reads TGCAGCGCTGAAAGTCCGCGCGGGGGGGCTCAGAATGAGCAGTTCTTC. The chain carries TRBV29-1 and TRBJ2-5; 9 bases fit TRBD2. The J call is uncertain, as TRBJ2-1 better fits the DNA end. The CDR3 length is 16 residues. CDR1 SQVTM and CDR2 ANQGSEA come from the germline V gene.

This clonotype has only a few counts. The chain carries TRBV27 and TRBJ2-7, with D hard to call. Trimming pared 0 bases from V and 3 bases from J, leaving 9 bases between. The CDR3 consists of 14 residues. From germline, CDR1 is MNHEY and CDR2 SMNVEV (reference sequence). In DNA, the CDR3 is TGTGCCAGCAGTTTATCTGTGTCCTACTACGAGCAGTACTTC. Protein product: CASSLSVSYYEQYF.

J is TRBJ2-1 and V is TRBV10-1; D gene ambiguous. The ends were cut back, 0 bases at V and 2 bases at J, with 14 bases in the middle. This CDR3 region has 17 residues. The germline CDR1 and CDR2 sequences are WNHNN and SYGVQD (reference sequence). DNA of the CDR3: TGCGCCAGCAGTGAGTCTGCAAACAGTCTTCCCTACAATGAGCAGTTCTTC. It is translated as CASSESANSLPYNEQFF.

This clonotype occurred once. The CDR3 nucleotides read TGTGCCAGTGGAGGGACGGGGGGTGAGCAGTTCTTC. Its protein is CASGGTGGEQFF. This chain links TRBV19 with TRBJ2-1, with 7 bases identical to TRBD2. The CDR3 consists of 12 residues. CDR1 is LNHDA, CDR2 SQIVND, per germline (reference sequence). V dropped 8 bases and J dropped 9; count of bases not matched to a gene: 7.

This clonotype has only a few counts. This chain uses TRBV28 with TRBJ1-2; TRBD1 aligns across 9 bases. Germline trimming cut 5 bases from V and 4 bases from J; bases unmatched to any gene: 8. From germline, CDR1 is MDHEN and CDR2 SYDVKM. CDR3 length: 15 residues. The CDR3 region is CASSIQGARSYGYTF. In nucleotides, the CDR3 is TGTGCCAGCAGTATACAGGGGGCGCGCAGCTATGGCTACACCTTC.

The V gene is TRBV28, the J gene TRBJ1-2, with 7 bases that match TRBD1. This CDR3 is built from 16 residues. J was trimmed by 4 bases and V by 4 bases; bases with no gene match: 12. The germline CDR1 and CDR2 sequences are MDHEN and SYDVKM. CDR3 protein: CASSYLGQGGSYGYTF. CDR3 bases: TGTGCCAGCAGTTACTTGGGGCAGGGGGGGAGCTATGGCTACACCTTC.

This clonotype showed up many times. The V gene is TRBV29-1, the J gene TRBJ2-4; D might be TRBD1 (6 bases). Germline V gene lookup returns CDR1 SQVTM and CDR2 ANQGSEA. Deletions cut 0 bases from V and 4 bases from J, with 10 bases between. The CDR3 runs 14 residues. As DNA, the CDR3 is TGCAGCGTTGAAGATCTAGGACAGAAAAACATTCAGTACTTC. The encoded protein is CSVEDLGQKNIQYF. Drawing the rest from reference TRBV29-1 and TRBJ2-4, the complete variable domain is SAVISQKPSRDICQRGTSLTIQCQVDSQVTMMFWYRQQPGQSLTLIATANQGSEATYESGFVIDKFPISRPNLTFSTLTVSNMSPEDSSIYLCSVEDLGQKNIQYFGAGTRLSVL.

This clonotype turned up a few times. The V gene is TRBV27, the J gene TRBJ2-1, with 7 bases matching TRBD1. Trimming took 3 bases from V and 7 from J; bases not matched to a gene: 6. CDR3 length equals 14 residues. Per germline, CDR1 MNHEY and CDR2 SMNVEV (reference sequence). DNA for the CDR3: TGTGCCAGCAGTTTTAAAGGGGACAGTAATGAGCAGTTCTTC. Residues: CASSFKGDSNEQFF.

The chain uses TRBV7-2 and TRBJ1-5; no firm D call. Germline CDR1 reads SGHTA; CDR2 reads FQGNSA. This CDR3 spans 12 amino acids. V lost 8 bases to trimming and J lost 3 bases, with 8 bases between them. Written as DNA, the CDR3 is TGTGCCAGCGGAGACATCAATCAGCCCCAGCATTTT. It encodes CASGDINQPQHF.

For the CDR3, the DNA is TGTGCCAGCAGCCGCCTGGTTCTTGATACGCAGTATTTT. Translation gives CASSRLVLDTQYF. The chain combines TRBV5-6 with TRBJ2-3; no firm D call. Germline V lookup: CDR1 SGHDT, CDR2 YYEEEE. V was trimmed by 4 bases and J by 6 bases, leaving 12 bases between them. CDR3 length equals 13 residues.

This chain uses TRBV20-1 with TRBJ2-7; the D is unclear. CDR1 is DFQATT, CDR2 SNEGSKA, per germline (reference sequence). CDR3 length: 14 amino acids. With 0 bases removed from V and 7 bases from J, the gap between germline ends came to 16 bases. This CDR3 reads CSAREGGPLLEQYF. The CDR3 nucleotides are TGCAGTGCTAGAGAGGGCGGCCCACTACTAGAGCAGTACTTC.

In its sample, this clonotype was seen a few times. The chain recombines TRBV10-3 with TRBJ1-2; D uncertain. Trimming pared 9 bases from V and 3 bases from J, leaving 11 bases between. Germline CDR1 and CDR2: ENHRY and SYGVKD. The CDR3 has 12 residues. CDR3 protein: CAIGVGDYGYTF. CDR3 nucleotides: TGTGCCATTGGGGTTGGGGACTATGGCTACACCTTC.

The chain joins TRBV14 to TRBJ2-5; maybe TRBD1 (5 bases). Germline values: CDR1 SGHDN, CDR2 FVKESK. The V and J ends lost 4 bases and 5 bases respectively, with 17 bases between them. CDR3 length: 15 amino acids. The CDR3 DNA reads TGTGCCAGCAGCCCCAGCCCAGGGTTACGCGAGACCCAGTACTTC. Translating it yields CASSPSPGLRETQYF.

CDR3 DNA: TGCAGCGCGATGACAGGGGAAACCTACGAGCAGTACTTC. It yields the protein CSAMTGETYEQYF. The chain is built from TRBV29-1 and TRBJ2-7, with TRBD1 matching 8 bases. V was clipped by 7 bases and J by 2 bases; unmatched bases: 7. The CDR3 is made up of 13 amino acids. Germline V CDR1 and CDR2: SQVTM, ANQGSEA.

This clonotype appeared a few times. V and J are TRBV29-1 and TRBJ1-1; D gene unclear. This CDR3 region has 11 residues. Germline CDR1 SQVTM, CDR2 ANQGSEA. V shed 7 bases and J shed 5 bases, with 11 bases lying between them. This CDR3 reads CSALLRTEAFF. The CDR3 DNA is TGCAGCGCCCTATTGAGAACTGAAGCTTTCTTT.

The chain carries TRBV28 and TRBJ2-5; D gene ambiguous. The germline gives CDR1 MDHEN, CDR2 SYDVKM. Trimming removed 9 bases at V and 5 bases at J, with 13 bases between. This CDR3 region has 12 residues. The CDR3 sequence is CASCSASETQYF. The DNA of the CDR3 is TGTGCCAGTTGTTCGGCGTCGGAGACCCAGTACTTC.

This clonotype showed up just a few times. The CDR3 DNA follows: TGTGCCAGCAGCTTAGGGACAGGCTACGAGCGGTACTTC. It codes for CASSLGTGYERYF. The V and J genes are TRBV7-2 and TRBJ2-5; TRBD1 aligns across 7 bases. This CDR3 is 13 amino acids long. After removal of 1 base from V and 13 bases from J, the junction contained 9 bases not matched to a gene. Germline loops: CDR1 SGHTA, CDR2 FQGNSA.

The chain couples TRBV12-3 or TRBV12-4 to TRBJ2-1; TRBD2 agrees at 12 bases. This CDR3 is 16 amino acids long. V lost 3 bases to trimming and J lost 8 bases; unmatched junction nucleotides: 8. The CDR3 reads CASSFKTSGRSDEQFF. The CDR3 DNA sequence: TGTGCCAGCAGTTTCAAAACTAGCGGGAGGTCCGATGAGCAGTTCTTC.

This clonotype was observed a handful of times. The junction shows a germline mismatch at one end, possibly a read error. This rearrangement joins TRBV6-2 or TRBV6-3 to TRBJ2-7, with D unclear. Germline CDR1 and CDR2: MNHEY and SVGEGT. The CDR3 loop spans 12 amino acids. CDR3 sequence (DNA): TGTGCCAGCAGTTACTCGATGGGGATTTCGGACTTC. It is translated as CASSYSMGISDF.

This clonotype was detected a few times. The rearrangement uses TRBV10-3 and TRBJ2-5, with 9 positions matching TRBD1. Trimming cost V 4 bases and J 5 bases; bases outside gene matches: 14. There are 17 residues in the CDR3. The germline V gene encodes CDR1 ENHRY and CDR2 SYGVKD. The CDR3 spells CAISGKRQGGSVETQYF. CDR3 nucleotides: TGTGCCATCAGTGGAAAAAGACAGGGGGGATCTGTGGAGACCCAGTACTTC.

The gene calls are TRBV9 and TRBJ2-3, with D unresolved. V gave up 0 bases and J gave up 3 bases, with 8 bases separating them. From germline, CDR1 is SGDLS and CDR2 YYNGEE. The CDR3 has 14 residues. CDR3 in amino acids: CASSVDSRTDTQYF. Here the CDR3 DNA reads TGTGCCAGCAGCGTAGATAGCCGGACAGATACGCAGTATTTT.

This sequence joins TRBV12-3 or TRBV12-4 and TRBJ1-2; D not certain. CDR3 size: 14 residues. V dropped 6 bases and J dropped 6 bases, with 17 bases sitting between them. The chain's CDR3 is CASSLASTRDGYTF. In DNA form, the CDR3 reads TGTGCCAGCAGCCTAGCCAGTACAAGGGATGGCTACACCTTC.

This clonotype was observed a handful of times. The rearrangement joins TRBV29-1 to TRBJ2-5, with D perhaps TRBD1 (6 bases). The V gene lost 6 bases and the J gene lost 7 bases, with 12 bases spanning the gap. The CDR3 extends over 11 amino acids. Germline V gives CDR1 SQVTM, CDR2 ANQGSEA. CDR3 DNA sequence: TGCAGCGTGCCAAAAGGGGGGACCCAGTACTTC. It specifies CSVPKGGTQYF. The full variable domain, rest sourced from reference TRBV29-1 and TRBJ2-5, is SAVISQKPSRDICQRGTSLTIQCQVDSQVTMMFWYRQQPGQSLTLIATANQGSEATYESGFVIDKFPISRPNLTFSTLTVSNMSPEDSSIYLCSVPKGGTQYFGPGTRLLVL.